This entry describes one TCR beta chain. Its cognate antigen is unknown. This sample is part of a study of shared clonotypes between healthy human individuals. CD45RO-negative, CCR7-positively selected cells formed the naive CD8 fraction, excluding terminally differentiated effector memory CD45RA+ cells. Whole-study results and caveats: Memory subsets had estimated richness that was generally smaller than that of naive subsets.

The authors split each subset's genomic DNA evenly across several immunoSEQ plates. The protocol was immunoSEQ multiplex PCR, while the TCRdb copy is restricted to in-frame clones and leaves out a portion. Among more than 2 million clones listed, about 95% were seen once. Trimming took 2 bases from V and 10 from J, leaving 12 bases between them. This CDR3 has 13 amino acids. Germline V lookup: CDR1 LGHNA, CDR2 YSLEER. The clonotype was recovered from a man aged 18-30 years in good health. Sequencing was done on a sample of naive CD8+ T cells sorted from blood. The V call is TRBV4-3, the J call TRBJ2-1, with D possibly being TRBD2 (6 bases). For the CDR3, the DNA is TGCGCCAGCAGCCAACTAGAAGCGGGCGAGCAGTTCTTC. This encodes CASSQLEAGEQFF.